The TCR beta chain under discussion was sequenced for a study of human T cells and chemical hapten exposure. CDR3 length equals 14 residues. The J segment lost 5 bases and the V segment lost 8 bases, leaving 11 bases of the junction unmatched. Germline V gene sequence: CDR1 LNHDA, CDR2 SQIVND (reference sequence). The table lists this clonotype with many counts. TCRdb itself ran the RACE reads through MiXCR, one entry per CDR3 protein. The sample yields 35,000 to 55,000 distinct CDR3 sequences, about 3.5% seen once. Time point here: healthy volunteer bleed at 6 weeks. It was from unfractionated whole blood that total RNA was extracted.

The rearrangement joins TRBV19 to TRBJ2-7; TRBD1 aligns across 8 bases. The source is a human donor in good health. Some clones in this sample may be carry-over from other donors' samples. Sequenced material: whole blood. The CDR3 region is CASSPGTGFDEQYF. Here the CDR3 DNA reads TGTGCCAGTTCCCCCGGGACAGGATTTGACGAGCAGTACTTC. The full variable domain, rest sourced from reference TRBV19 and TRBJ2-7, is DGGITQSPKYLFRKEGQNVTLSCEQNLNHDAMYWYRQDPGQGLRLIYYSQIVNDFQKGDIAEGYSVSREKKESFPLTVTSAQKNPTAFYLCASSPGTGFDEQYFGPGTRLTVT.